The rows below give T cell receptor beta chains drawn from one sample of a study of identifying expanded T cells in peripheral blood. Sequenced by immunoSEQ multiplex PCR; TCRdb stores in-frame clones only, minus some. The table includes approximately 100,000 clones, 88% detected once. Sequenced input: blood. The receptors stem from a person aged 18 to 75 in good health. The CDR3 runs from the conserved cysteine through the conserved F or W. Each record gives: D gene, J gene, V gene, CDR3 protein, CDR3 DNA. A D gene is named only where the DNA matches it firmly.

>TRBD1|TRBJ2-1|TRBV6-1
CASSGQAHEQFF
TGTGCCAGCAGCGGACAGGCACATGAGCAGTTCTTC
>NA|TRBJ1-2|TRBV6-1
CASRQPTNYGYTF
TGTGCCAGCAGGCAGCCTACTAACTATGGCTACACCTTC
>TRBD1|TRBJ1-2|TRBV7-2
CASSGDSYYGYTF
TGTGCCAGCAGCGGGGACAGCTACTATGGCTACACCTTC
>TRBD1|TRBJ2-7|TRBV10-2
CASSESGTGGGEQYF
TGCGCCAGCAGTGAGTCAGGGACAGGGGGCGGCGAGCAGTACTTC
>TRBD2|TRBJ2-3|TRBV19
CASKPSGRTDTQYF
TGTGCCAGTAAGCCTAGCGGTCGCACAGATACGCAGTATTTT
>NA|TRBJ1-2|TRBV4-3
CASSQDPGEGYGYTF
TGCGCCAGCAGCCAAGACCCAGGGGAAGGTTACGGCTACACCTTC
>NA|TRBJ1-3|TRBV6-5
CASSPRAAGNTIYF
TGTGCCAGCAGCCCCCGGGCAGCTGGAAACACCATATATTTT
>NA|TRBJ2-5|TRBV7-3
CASSRDGQKQETQYF
TGTGCCAGCAGCCGAGACGGACAGAAACAAGAGACCCAGTACTTC
>NA|TRBJ1-2|TRBV6-6
CASSPTFYGYTF
TGTGCCAGCAGCCCCACATTCTATGGCTACACCTTC
>NA|TRBJ1-2|TRBV5-1
CASSLGREGRGYTF
TGCGCCAGCAGCTTGGGGAGGGAGGGCCGTGGCTACACCTTC
>NA|TRBJ1-1|TRBV7-8
CASSFDSGEAFF
TGTGCCAGCAGCTTTGACTCAGGGGAGGCTTTCTTT
>NA|TRBJ2-3|TRBV4-3
CASSQEVGDTQYF
TGCGCCAGCAGCCAAGAGGTAGGCGATACGCAGTATTTT
>TRBD2|TRBJ2-3|TRBV11-2
CASSLAGGIDTQYF
TGTGCCAGCAGCTTGGCGGGAGGGATCGATACGCAGTATTTT
>NA|TRBJ2-2|TRBV21-1
CASSKTPRDHKELHTPTTGELFF
TGTGCCAGCAGCAAAACCCCCCGGGACCACAAAGAACTCCACACCCCCACCACCGGGGAGCTGTTTTTT
>TRBD1|TRBJ2-7|TRBV5-1
CASSLSGQGSYEQYF
TGCGCCAGCAGCTTGTCCGGACAGGGGTCCTACGAGCAGTACTTC
>NA|TRBJ2-1|TRBV19
CASSIVPRADNEQFF
TGTGCCAGTAGTATAGTACCCCGGGCAGATAATGAGCAGTTCTTC
>NA|TRBJ1-2|TRBV5-4
CASSLAGGRDYGYTF
TGTGCCAGCAGCTTGGCCGGGGGTAGAGACTATGGCTACACCTTC
>NA|TRBJ2-7|TRBV25-1
CASSEYPQGREQYF
TGTGCCAGCAGTGAATATCCCCAGGGGCGGGAGCAGTACTTC
>TRBD1|TRBJ2-7|TRBV5-6
CASSWTLTGGAEQYF
TGTGCCAGCAGCTGGACGCTGACAGGGGGCGCCGAGCAGTACTTC
>NA|TRBJ2-2|TRBV7-9
CASSLAANTGELFF
TGTGCCAGCAGCTTAGCGGCGAACACCGGGGAGCTGTTTTTT
>TRBD2|TRBJ2-3|TRBV4-2
CASTQRAKAGGTTDTQYF
TGTGCCAGCACTCAAAGGGCGAAAGCGGGAGGTACCACAGATACGCAGTATTTT
>TRBD1|TRBJ2-4|TRBV30
CAWRQGRNIQYF
TGTGCCTGGAGACAGGGGAGAAACATTCAGTACTTC
>NA|TRBJ2-1|TRBV5-8
CASGGKEQFF
TGTGCCAGCGGGGGGAAAGAGCAGTTCTTC
>TRBD2|TRBJ2-3|TRBV6-1
CASSETSGSSRGTDTQYF
TGTGCCAGCAGTGAAACTAGCGGGAGTTCGAGAGGCACAGATACGCAGTATTTT
>NA|TRBJ1-1|TRBV2
CASAQGRGNTEAFF
TGTGCCAGCGCCCAGGGCAGGGGGAACACTGAAGCTTTCTTT
>TRBD1|TRBJ2-3|TRBV29-1
CSFLVQGQLDTQYF
TGCAGCTTCCTTGTACAGGGACAGCTAGATACGCAGTATTTT
>NA|TRBJ2-3|TRBV18
CASSPLTRASTDTQYF
TGTGCCAGCTCACCCCTGACTCGGGCTAGCACAGATACGCAGTATTTT
>NA|TRBJ2-5|TRBV18
CASSPPTASYETQYF
TGTGCCAGCTCACCACCCACGGCTAGTTATGAGACCCAGTACTTC
>TRBD2|TRBJ2-2|TRBV9
CASSVELAGGTGELFF
TGTGCCAGCAGCGTAGAACTAGCGGGAGGGACCGGGGAGCTGTTTTTT